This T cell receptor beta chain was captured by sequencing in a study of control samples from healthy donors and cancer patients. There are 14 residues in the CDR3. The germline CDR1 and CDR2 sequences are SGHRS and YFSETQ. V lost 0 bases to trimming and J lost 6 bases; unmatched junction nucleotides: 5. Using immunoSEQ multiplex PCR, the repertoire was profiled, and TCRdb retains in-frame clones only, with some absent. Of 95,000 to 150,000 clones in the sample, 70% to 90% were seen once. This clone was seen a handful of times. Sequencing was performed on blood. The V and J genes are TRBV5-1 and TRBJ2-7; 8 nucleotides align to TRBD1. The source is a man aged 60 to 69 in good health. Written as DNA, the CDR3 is TGCGCCAGCAGCTTGGCCACACAGGGGGTCGAGCAGTACTTC. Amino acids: CASSLATQGVEQYF.